Below are 25 T cell receptor beta chains sequenced from a single sample in a study of blood T cells in healthy people across ages. Then a second PCR, running about 6 to 11 cycles, was carried out with a sample-barcoded 5' primer and a J-beta primer mix. TCRdb analysed the 5' RACE reads with MiXCR anew, one entry per CDR3 protein. The sample contains approximately 1,700,000 distinct CDR3 sequences, about two fifths of which appear only once. The sequencing sample was made of blood. These receptors originate from a human donor in good health.

This clonotype was detected a few times. This chain uses TRBV6-6 with TRBJ2-4; TRBD1 matches at 8 bases. The CDR3 runs to 14 residues. CDR1 is MNHNY and CDR2 is SVGAGI in the germline V gene (reference sequence). The ends lost 8 bases at V and 7 bases at J; junction bases unmatched: 10. The CDR3 DNA reads as TGTGCCAGCGAAGCAGGGGGCGAAAATAACATTCAGTACTTC. Amino acid sequence: CASEAGGENNIQYF.

DNA of the CDR3: TGCAGCGTTGAAGATGACAGTCAGGGCGGCTATGGCTACACCTTC. As protein: CSVEDDSQGGYGYTF. The rearrangement links TRBV29-1 to TRBJ1-2; a possible D gene is TRBD1 (5 bases). This CDR3 has 15 residues. Per germline, CDR1 SQVTM and CDR2 ANQGSEA. Trimming removed 0 bases from V and 4 bases from J, with 15 bases in between.

In its sample, this clonotype was seen a few times. This chain connects TRBV20-1 to TRBJ2-7; 8 positions match TRBD1. Germline CDR1 reads DFQATT; CDR2 reads SNEGSKA (reference sequence). This CDR3 is built from 16 residues. J gave up 2 bases and V 5 bases, and 14 bases lay outside the gene matches. The DNA for the CDR3 is TGCAGTGCTTTTATCCACCACGGACAGGGAACCTACGAGCAGTACTTC. Translating it yields CSAFIHHGQGTYEQYF.

The chain links TRBV20-1 to TRBJ1-2, with D maybe TRBD1 (5 bases). The germline CDR1 and CDR2 sequences are DFQATT and SNEGSKA (reference sequence). V lost 6 bases and J 2 bases, leaving 13 bases between the germline ends. The CDR3 is 13 residues long. This chain's CDR3 is CSATGTVNYGYTF. DNA of the CDR3: TGCAGTGCCACCGGGACGGTGAACTATGGCTACACCTTC.

This rearrangement joins TRBV6-5 to TRBJ2-4; D tentatively reads TRBD1 or TRBD2 (5 bases each). V was clipped by 8 bases and J by 2 bases, with 16 bases between them. Germline lookup yields CDR1 MNHEY and CDR2 SVGAGI. This CDR3 has 15 amino acids. The CDR3 region has the DNA TGTGCCAGCCGGGGACGGGGCGGAACCAAAAACATTCAGTACTTC. Encoded protein: CASRGRGGTKNIQYF.

The rearrangement links TRBV20-1 to TRBJ1-5, with 7 positions matching TRBD1. Germline CDR1 and CDR2: DFQATT and SNEGSKA (reference sequence). The V segment lost 4 bases and the J segment 4 bases; nucleotides outside the gene matches: 7. CDR3 size: 14 residues. The chain's CDR3 is CSATPDRVNQPQHF. The CDR3 nucleotides are TGCAGTGCTACGCCCGACAGGGTTAATCAGCCCCAGCATTTT.

The J gene is TRBJ2-1, the V gene TRBV4-3, with D maybe TRBD2 (6 bases). CDR3 length: 15 residues. Trimming removed 1 base from V and 3 bases from J, with 10 bases in between. CDR1 LGHNA and CDR2 YSLEER come from the germline V gene. The CDR3 region has the DNA TGCGCCAGCAGCCAAGGGCGGGGAATCTACAATGAGCAGTTCTTC. It yields the protein CASSQGRGIYNEQFF.

J is TRBJ1-2 and V is TRBV4-2; 8 bases agree with TRBD1. The germline V gene encodes CDR1 LGHNA and CDR2 YNFKEQ. The CDR3 consists of 16 residues. The V gene end was trimmed by 1 base and the J gene end by 4 bases; junction bases not matched to a gene: 8. The CDR3 loop is CASSQVGQGAGYGYTF. CDR3 DNA sequence: TGTGCCAGCAGCCAAGTCGGGCAGGGGGCTGGCTATGGCTACACCTTC.

This clonotype was observed a few times. The rearrangement joins TRBV7-2 to TRBJ2-3, with 8 bases aligning to TRBD2. V lost 8 bases to trimming and J lost 2 bases; unmatched junction nucleotides: 6. CDR1 is SGHTA and CDR2 is FQGNSA in the germline V gene. This CDR3 contains 14 residues. The CDR3 is CASHSGIYTDTQYF. In DNA form, the CDR3 reads TGTGCCAGCCATAGCGGGATTTACACAGATACGCAGTATTTT.

This chain links TRBV7-3 with TRBJ2-3, with D tentatively TRBD1 or TRBD2 (5 bases each). V lost 0 bases and J 12 bases, leaving 13 bases between the germline ends. The CDR3 is made up of 13 amino acids. Germline V CDR1 and CDR2: SGHTA, FQGTGA. The CDR3 region is CASSLTGIGTQYF. The CDR3 bases are TGTGCCAGCAGCTTAACGGGAATCGGGACCCAGTATTTT.

The sample holds many counts of this clonotype. This chain joins TRBV11-2 and TRBJ1-1; D is unclear. Trimming pared 6 bases from V and 2 bases from J, leaving 10 bases between. The CDR3 covers 13 residues. Germline V gives CDR1 SGHAT, CDR2 FQNNGV. CDR3 residues: CASRPGGNTEAFF. The CDR3 DNA reads TGTGCCAGCAGACCCGGCGGTAACACTGAAGCTTTCTTT.

The chain carries TRBV11-1 and TRBJ2-3; the match to TRBD2 covers 9 bases. The CDR3 has 17 residues. V shed 3 bases, J shed 1 base, and the junction held 8 bases outside the gene matches. Germline lookup yields CDR1 SGHAT and CDR2 FQDESV (reference sequence). The CDR3 is CASSFSPPSGGTDTQYF. CDR3 in DNA: TGTGCCAGCAGCTTTTCCCCGCCTAGCGGGGGCACAGATACGCAGTATTTT.

This clonotype was seen just once. The V call is TRBV9, the J call TRBJ2-7, with D possibly matching TRBD2 (5 bases). Germline loops: CDR1 SGDLS, CDR2 YYNGEE. V was cut by 4 bases and J by 7 bases, with 12 bases left in between. The CDR3 contains 12 residues. The CDR3 reads CASSPGWTEQYF. DNA for the CDR3: TGTGCCAGCAGCCCCGGTTGGACTGAGCAGTACTTC. Complete variable domain (other parts from reference TRBV9 and TRBJ2-7): DSGVTQTPKHLITATGQRVTLRCSPRSGDLSVYWYQQSLDQGLQFLIQYYNGEERAKGNILERFSAQQFPDLHSELNLSSLELGDSALYFCASSPGWTEQYFGPGTRLTVT.

As concerns this clonotype: One junction end does not reproduce the germline sequence, and a read error may be involved. The chain combines TRBV24-1 with TRBJ2-1; 9 bases fit TRBD1. Germline CDR1 KGHDR, CDR2 SFDVKD. The CDR3 extends over 17 amino acids. The CDR3 reads CTTSGPLGQGIFNEQFF. Written as DNA, the CDR3 is TGTACCACCAGTGGGCCACTTGGACAGGGGATTTTCAATGAGCAGTTCTTC.

This clonotype occurred once. The chain is built from TRBV2 and TRBJ1-2; D not certain. CDR3 length: 15 amino acids. Deletions cut 5 bases from V and 2 bases from J, with 15 bases between. Germline values: CDR1 SNHLY, CDR2 FYNNEI. The CDR3 sequence is CASSRLLPENYGYTF. CDR3 DNA: TGTGCCAGCAGTCGCCTCCTCCCGGAAAACTATGGCTACACCTTC.

V is TRBV20-1 and J is TRBJ2-7, with D possibly TRBD2 on 6 matching bases. This CDR3 comprises 16 residues. V lost 6 bases and J 4 bases, leaving 25 bases between the germline ends. In germline, CDR1 is DFQATT, CDR2 SNEGSKA (reference sequence). CDR3 nucleotides: TGCAGTGCCCGACAAATGTCGGGGGAAAAGGCTTACGAGCAGTACTTC. This sequence encodes CSARQMSGEKAYEQYF.

This rearrangement joins TRBV12-3 or TRBV12-4 to TRBJ2-3, with 7 bases matching TRBD1. The CDR3 sequence is 14 residues long. J was trimmed by 4 bases and V by 6 bases; bases with no gene match: 7. CDR3 nucleotides: TGTGCCAGCAGAGAGAGGGGGCGCGCAGATACGCAGTATTTT. Translated, it gives CASRERGRADTQYF.

The chain has TRBV7-3 and TRBJ2-5, with 7 bases lining up with TRBD2. The CDR3 spans 13 residues. The V gene end was trimmed by 5 bases and the J gene end by 7 bases; junction bases not matched to a gene: 7. Per the germline V gene, CDR1 is SGHTA and CDR2 is FQGTGA. The CDR3 DNA follows: TGTGCCAGCAGCCCGCTCCCGGGGGGGACCCAGTACTTC. It encodes CASSPLPGGTQYF.

The chain recombines TRBV7-2 with TRBJ2-1, with D uncertain. The CDR3 has 15 residues. The ends were cut back, 2 bases at V and 6 bases at J, with 14 bases in the middle. Looked up from germline, CDR1 is SGHTA and CDR2 is FQGNSA. In nucleotides, the CDR3 is TGTGCCAGCAGCTTAAGTGAGGCTTCAGGCAATGAGCAGTTCTTC. This encodes CASSLSEASGNEQFF.

The V gene is TRBV15, the J gene TRBJ2-4, with 9 bases lining up with TRBD1. Losses at the gene ends were 0 bases for V and 13 bases for J; bases not matched to a gene: 10. CDR3 length equals 15 residues. Germline CDR1 and CDR2: LNHNV and YYDKDF (reference sequence). The CDR3 DNA reads as TGTGCCACCAGCAGAGAAAACCGGGACAGGGAGGGGCAGTACTTC. It codes for CATSRENRDREGQYF.

Worth noting for this clonotype: At one end, the junction sequence differs from germline, possibly due to a read error. The chain employs TRBV4-2 and TRBJ2-1; TRBD2 matches at 7 bases. Germline assignment: CDR1 LGHNA and CDR2 YNFKEQ. This CDR3 spans 15 amino acids. The CDR3 sequence is CASSQDGLAVDEQVF. CDR3 DNA sequence: TGTGCCAGCAGCCAAGATGGGCTAGCGGTCGATGAGCAGGTCTTC.

This clonotype appeared once. The chain uses TRBV4-1 and TRBJ2-5, with TRBD1 identical over 7 bases. The CDR3 has 16 amino acids. Germline V gene data show CDR1 as MGHRA and CDR2 as YSYEKL. The V segment lost 1 base and the J segment 1 base; nucleotides outside the gene matches: 6. The CDR3 loop reads CASSQVVEGAQETQYF. The CDR3 region has the DNA TGCGCCAGCAGCCAAGTTGTAGAGGGGGCCCAAGAGACCCAGTACTTC.

The chain uses TRBV6-5 and TRBJ1-1, with D perhaps matching TRBD1 (6 bases). Germline V gives CDR1 MNHEY, CDR2 SVGAGI. Between the trimmed V and J ends, which lost 10 bases and 4 bases, there was a span of 16 bases. CDR3 length: 13 residues. CDR3 in DNA: TGTGCCACCATCGTAGGGGGTGGCACTGAAGCTTTCTTT. It codes for CATIVGGGTEAFF.

The genes are TRBV4-2 and TRBJ2-3; 15 positions agree with TRBD2. Losses at the gene ends were 4 bases for V and 4 bases for J; bases not matched to a gene: 6. The CDR3 totals 17 residues. Germline CDR1 reads LGHNA; CDR2 reads YNFKEQ. CDR3 nucleotides: TGTGCCAGCAGCCCCAGGACTAGCGGGGGGGCTTCAGATACGCAGTATTTT. Protein: CASSPRTSGGASDTQYF.

The CDR3 loop reads CSARHGEQYF. Here the CDR3 DNA reads TGCAGTGCTCGACACGGCGAGCAGTACTTC. J is TRBJ2-5 and V is TRBV20-1; D unresolved. The DNA end is more similar to TRBJ2-7, so the J call may be wrong. Germline-derived CDR1 and CDR2 are DFQATT and SNEGSKA (reference sequence). The CDR3 has 10 amino acids.